A single sample gave rise to the 10 T cell receptor beta chains below, sequenced in a study of T-cell memory formation after mild COVID-19. Each CDR3 protein is one row after TCRdb ran MiXCR on the 5' RACE reads. The sample consists of roughly 13,000 distinct CDR3 sequences, around 12% of them appearing once. The source material was PBMCs or a T cell subset sorted from them (not recorded which). The source of these receptors is an adult woman who had mild COVID-19 (a few samples of this study predate the infection). Cell type and time point are not known.

This clonotype was found once. A read error is possible here, since a much larger clone lies one base away. V gene TRBV30 combines with J gene TRBJ2-7; tentatively, D is TRBD2 (5 bases). V was shortened by 0 bases and J by 3 bases, with 18 bases between the two germline ends. Per germline, CDR1 GTSNPN and CDR2 SVGIG (reference sequence). The CDR3 loop spans 16 amino acids. The CDR3 DNA reads as TGTGCCTGGAGTGTTGGTTCGAGGGCCCTCTACTACGAGCAGTACTTC. Protein: CAWSVGSRALYYEQYF.

V gene TRBV25-1 combines with J gene TRBJ2-3; 7 bases align to TRBD2. Trimming cost V 3 bases and J 4 bases; bases outside gene matches: 4. CDR1 MGHDK and CDR2 SYGVNS come from the germline V gene. The CDR3 length is 14 residues. CDR3 coding DNA: TGTGCCAGCAGTGAGGAGGGAGGGGCAGATACGCAGTATTTT. Protein product: CASSEEGGADTQYF.

This clonotype has only a few counts. The gene calls are TRBV7-8 and TRBJ1-1, with D perhaps TRBD1 (5 bases). Germline assignment: CDR1 SGHVS and CDR2 FQNEAQ. V was shortened by 1 base and J by 4 bases, with 10 bases between the two germline ends. The CDR3 sequence is 14 residues long. The CDR3 is CASSLGQGPTEAFF. CDR3 nucleotide sequence: TGTGCCAGCAGCTTAGGGCAGGGACCCACTGAAGCTTTCTTT.

This clonotype was counted between two and nine times. This chain links TRBV28 with TRBJ2-3, with 10 bases matching TRBD1. The CDR3 is 14 amino acids. The germline V gene encodes CDR1 MDHEN and CDR2 SYDVKM. V lost 5 bases, J lost 5 bases, and 4 bases stayed unmatched. The CDR3 coding sequence is TGTGCCAGCAGTGACAGGGGGCGCAAAGATACGCAGTATTTT. Translated: CASSDRGRKDTQYF.

In this sample, this clonotype turned up a few times. This sequence joins TRBV7-6 and TRBJ1-2, with D hard to call. Germline CDR1 reads SGHVS; CDR2 reads FNYEAQ. This CDR3 is built from 12 residues. Trimming stripped 4 bases from V and 2 bases from J, with 5 bases between. As DNA, the CDR3 is TGTGCCAGCAGCTACGACAACTATGGCTACACCTTC. Translating gives CASSYDNYGYTF.

The genes are TRBV5-4 and TRBJ2-3; D call uncertain. Trimming cost V 4 bases and J 3 bases, with 6 bases left between them. CDR3 length: 12 amino acids. The germline V gene encodes CDR1 SGHNT and CDR2 YYREEE (reference sequence). CDR3 sequence reads: CASSMGTDTQYF. CDR3 sequence (DNA): TGTGCCAGCAGCATGGGAACAGATACGCAGTATTTT.

This clonotype was picked up one time. This chain connects TRBV20-1 to TRBJ2-7; no clear D gene. Looked up from germline, CDR1 is DFQATT and CDR2 is SNEGSKA (reference sequence). There are 14 residues in the CDR3. Trimming removed 1 base from V and 0 bases from J, with 10 bases in between. The DNA of the CDR3 is TGCAGTGCTAGAGTCCCCGGTTTCTCCTACGAGCAGTACTTC. Amino acids: CSARVPGFSYEQYF.

This clonotype was picked up many times. The rearrangement joins TRBV7-9 to TRBJ2-1, with 8 bases fitting TRBD2. Losses at the gene ends were 4 bases for V and 6 bases for J; bases not matched to a gene: 14. Per germline, CDR1 SEHNR and CDR2 FQNEAQ (reference sequence). The CDR3 contains 17 residues. The CDR3: CASSSRYSGIYGNEQFF. CDR3 in DNA: TGTGCCAGCAGCTCCCGATATAGCGGGATTTACGGCAATGAGCAGTTCTTC.

This clonotype ranks as medium-sized. The chain combines TRBV13 with TRBJ2-7, with TRBD2 identical over 10 bases. The CDR3 length is 14 residues. The V gene end was trimmed by 6 bases and the J gene end by 4 bases; junction bases not matched to a gene: 6. Germline values: CDR1 PRHDT, CDR2 FYEKMQ (reference sequence). The DNA of the CDR3 is TGTGCCAGCAGTCCACTAGCGGGAAGGTACGAGCAGTACTTC. This encodes CASSPLAGRYEQYF.

In this sample, this clonotype turned up many times. The genes are TRBV3-1 and TRBJ1-1; the D is unclear. Trimming took 4 bases from V and 1 from J, leaving 13 bases between them. This CDR3 comprises 15 residues. CDR1 is LGHDT and CDR2 is YNNKEL in the germline V gene (reference sequence). The chain's CDR3 is CASSPQVPQNTEAFF. Written as DNA, the CDR3 is TGTGCCAGCAGCCCGCAAGTCCCTCAGAACACTGAAGCTTTCTTT.